Listed below are T cell receptor beta chains from one sample, sequenced in a study of blood T cells in healthy people across ages. TCRdb called the 5' RACE reads again in MiXCR, with one record for every CDR3 protein. The table includes approximately 290,000 distinct CDR3 sequences, 27% detected once. The sequencing sample was made of blood. These receptors were taken from a woman aged 65 to 85 in good health. Each CDR3 is given with its conserved first and last residue. Each record gives: clone size, J gene, V gene, CDR3 protein. The size field is filled for only some rows; it gives once, few, many or a size class.

>-|TRBJ2-5|TRBV20-1
CSARPGLHKKETQYF
>many|TRBJ2-5|TRBV5-1
CASSERANGETQYF
>many|TRBJ1-5|TRBV20-1
CSAPLWDLGSNQPQHF
>-|-|TRBV5-5
CTSSLEAASTYEQYF
>few|TRBJ2-2|TRBV10-3
CAISDPGQANTGELFF
>-|TRBJ1-2|TRBV11-3
CANRGQGRPHDGYTF
>few|TRBJ2-5|TRBV29-1
CSVEGRHQETQHF
>many|TRBJ2-3|TRBV7-2
CASSPASAILTDTQYF
>few|TRBJ2-1|TRBV5-1
CASSLVATPGGEQFF
>many|TRBJ2-5|TRBV5-5
CASSRDRGGETQYF
>once|TRBJ2-1|TRBV28
CASSLMASENNEQFF
>-|TRBJ1-4|TRBV18
CASSPRQGREEKLFF
>-|TRBJ2-1|TRBV6-5
CASRIGPHNEQFF
>-|TRBJ2-1|TRBV20-1
CSAREGLEEYNAQFF
>-|TRBJ1-2|TRBV7-2
CASSLDSADHNYGYTF
>-|TRBJ2-5|TRBV28
CASRSRQPRTEPKETQYF
>-|TRBJ2-1|TRBV7-9
CASSPGLAGEYNEQFF
>-|TRBJ2-3|TRBV20-1
CSAPDHSLRADTQYF
>-|TRBJ2-7|TRBV5-1
CASSLSGSGRAYEQYF
>-|TRBJ2-5|TRBV28
CASSFISSGRKTQYF
>-|TRBJ1-4|TRBV29-1
CSVGVLGEKLFF
>-|-|TRBV28
CASSLWDQGVSYEQYF
>-|TRBJ1-1|TRBV20-1
CSATDPVRSGAFF
>-|-|TRBV7-9
CASSLVSFRTSGTKTSYEQYF
>few|TRBJ2-3|TRBV12-3/TRBV12-4
CASSSSDYDPQYF
>-|TRBJ2-5|TRBV7-2
CASSLEGTRKETQYF
>few|TRBJ2-1|TRBV9
CASSPNIAGGPRNEQFF
>-|TRBJ2-5|TRBV19
CASSNGVRRQETQYF
>-|TRBJ2-2|TRBV29-1
CSAIGTDPPSGELFF
>many|TRBJ2-5|TRBV28
CASSLRLSLAETQYF
>-|TRBJ1-3|TRBV6-2/TRBV6-3
CASKGDPSGNTIYF
>few|-|TRBV28
CASIGATGVRATEQFF
>few|TRBJ2-1|TRBV25-1
CASSEWGHIHSYNEQFF
>-|TRBJ2-1|TRBV12-3/TRBV12-4
CASSPIWLGTGGGEQFF
>-|TRBJ2-4|TRBV3-1
CASSPSGNIQYF
>few|TRBJ1-1|TRBV5-5
CASSLMEGRAFF
>-|TRBJ1-1|TRBV20-1
CSARRDRKNTEAFF
>-|TRBJ1-6|TRBV7-3
CASSTGNSPLHF
>-|TRBJ2-5|TRBV7-2
CASSTGAQETQYF
>-|TRBJ2-7|TRBV20-1
CSARKDGTYEQYF
>few|TRBJ2-2|TRBV6-5
CASSSILGGLKAGELFF
>few|TRBJ2-7|TRBV20-1
CSAEASGRVWEQYF
>few|TRBJ2-3|TRBV10-3
CAIRTNPREDTQYF
>-|TRBJ1-4|TRBV5-5
CASSLPTNEKLFF
>-|TRBJ1-5|TRBV10-3
CAISGSQGPGQPQHF
>-|TRBJ2-2|TRBV7-6
CASSLAASGTTGELFF
>few|TRBJ2-7|TRBV20-1
CSAPSGRASSYEQYF
>few|TRBJ2-4|TRBV28
CASSLKTGVAKNIQYF
>-|TRBJ2-6|TRBV12-3/TRBV12-4
CASTPGGGPGANVLTF
>few|-|TRBV7-2
CASSLAPLLKGEQFF
>few|TRBJ2-3|TRBV3-1
CASSNRADTQYF
>few|-|TRBV6-2/TRBV6-3
CASSYVRAGGIYNEQFF
>few|TRBJ2-6|TRBV20-1
CSARETGGDVLTF
>-|-|TRBV3-1
CASSQEALAGVYNEQFF
>few|TRBJ1-6|TRBV2
CASKTRGNSPLHF
>-|TRBJ2-6|TRBV4-3
CASSQESDGGANVLTF